Below, 14 T cell receptor beta chains from the same sample are listed, as sequenced in a study of blood T cell repertoires in COVID-19. TCRdb's table, derived via immunoSEQ multiplex PCR, lists solely in-frame clones and lacks some. The repertoire consists of approximately 110,000 clones, with 75% to 85% occurring once and the leading ten covering over 9%. The sequenced sample was peripheral blood. These receptor sequences come from a woman between 65 and 79 years old with acute or convalescent COVID-19.

The chain has TRBV6-7 and TRBJ2-7; 7 nucleotides match TRBD2. TRBV6-7 is annotated as an ORF whose role is uncertain. The V and J ends lost 2 bases and 3 bases, in that order; junction bases with no gene match: 10. This CDR3 comprises 16 residues. The CDR3 DNA sequence: TGTGCCAGCAGTTACAGCCGTCGGGACTACCTCTACGAGCAGTACTTC. It translates to CASSYSRRDYLYEQYF.

This clone appeared a single time. The chain combines TRBV6-6 with TRBJ2-7; D unclear. Germline V gene lookup returns CDR1 MNHNY and CDR2 SVGAGI (reference sequence). V was shortened by 6 bases and J by 0 bases, with 3 bases between the two germline ends. The CDR3 length is 11 residues. In DNA form, the CDR3 reads TGTGCCAGCAGACTCTCCTACGAGCAGTACTTC. Translation: CASRLSYEQYF.

The chain is built from TRBV14 and TRBJ1-2; D is possibly TRBD1 (5 bases). This CDR3 region has 13 residues. Trimming pared 1 base from V and 7 bases from J, leaving 10 bases between. The germline gives CDR1 SGHDN, CDR2 FVKESK. The CDR3 is CASSQVGAGGYTF. The CDR3 nucleotides are TGTGCCAGCAGCCAAGTAGGGGCCGGTGGCTACACCTTC.

This chain links TRBV10-3 with TRBJ2-1, with 11 bases matching TRBD2. CDR1 is ENHRY, CDR2 SYGVKD, per germline. This CDR3 has 16 amino acids. Unmatched junction bases numbered 9, after V lost 4 bases and J lost 7 bases. The CDR3 reads CAISAGTSGSRNEQFF. The CDR3, as DNA: TGTGCCATCAGTGCTGGGACTAGCGGAAGCCGGAATGAGCAGTTCTTC.

This chain links TRBV7-9 with TRBJ1-6, with D possibly being TRBD1 (5 bases). V shed 4 bases and J shed 3 bases, with 13 bases lying between them. This CDR3 comprises 16 residues. CDR1 is SEHNR, CDR2 FQNEAQ, per germline (reference sequence). DNA for the CDR3: TGTGCCAGCAGCTCGTCCGACGGGGGCTATAATTCACCCCTCCACTTT. Its protein product is CASSSSDGGYNSPLHF. The whole variable domain, filled in from reference TRBV7-9 and TRBJ1-6, reads DTGVSQNPRHKITKRGQNVTFRCDPISEHNRLYWYRQTLGQGPEFLTYFQNEAQLEKSRLLSDRFSAERPKGSFSTLEIQRTEQGDSAMYLCASSSSDGGYNSPLHFGNGTRLTVT.

V gene TRBV18 combines with J gene TRBJ1-5; D gene ambiguous. The CDR3 extends over 15 amino acids. CDR1 is KGHSH and CDR2 is LQKENI in the germline V gene. The V gene lost 3 bases and the J gene lost 1 base, with 10 bases spanning the gap. The CDR3, as DNA: TGTGCCAGCTCACCGAGGAGCGGGAGCAATCAGCCCCAGCATTTT. Amino acids: CASSPRSGSNQPQHF.

This chain connects TRBV18 to TRBJ2-3, with TRBD1 matching 7 bases. V lost 4 bases, J lost 2 bases, and 6 bases stayed unmatched. CDR3 length: 15 residues. The germline gives CDR1 KGHSH, CDR2 LQKENI. The CDR3 is CASSRPGTVTDTQYF. As DNA, the CDR3 is TGTGCCAGCTCACGACCCGGGACAGTCACAGATACGCAGTATTTT.

This clone showed up just once. V is TRBV7-9 and J is TRBJ1-2; 12 bases fit TRBD1. CDR3 length: 16 amino acids. CDR1 and CDR2 (germline): SEHNR, FQNEAQ (reference sequence). Trimming cost V 4 bases and J 3 bases; bases outside gene matches: 6. The CDR3 coding sequence is TGTGCCAGCAGCTCGGGACAGGGGGCGGTGGACTATGGCTACACCTTC. Translation gives CASSSGQGAVDYGYTF.

This clone occurred a few times. The chain is built from TRBV28 and TRBJ1-2; D perhaps matches TRBD1 (5 bases). The V and J ends lost 4 bases and 6 bases respectively, with 9 bases between them. Germline V gene sequence: CDR1 MDHEN, CDR2 SYDVKM. This CDR3 comprises 12 residues. Here the CDR3 reads CASSSWGDGYTF. DNA for the CDR3: TGTGCCAGCAGTTCCTGGGGGGATGGCTACACCTTC.

V usage is TRBV7-9 and J usage is TRBJ1-2; no clear D gene. The CDR3 runs to 13 residues. The germline V gene encodes CDR1 SEHNR and CDR2 FQNEAQ (reference sequence). The V and J ends lost 4 bases and 8 bases respectively, with 14 bases between them. Here the CDR3 reads CASSSPEGRGYTF. The CDR3 region has the DNA TGTGCCAGCAGCTCCCCCGAGGGCAGAGGCTACACCTTC.

The chain recombines TRBV6-6 with TRBJ1-5; the D gene is possibly TRBD1 (6 bases). This CDR3 contains 13 residues. Germline V lookup: CDR1 MNHNY, CDR2 SVGAGI (reference sequence). V shed 9 bases and J shed 0 bases, with 9 bases lying between them. CDR3 region: CASSGASNQPQHF. The CDR3 coding sequence is TGTGCCAGTTCAGGGGCTAGCAATCAGCCCCAGCATTTT.

The chain couples TRBV3-1 (or the pseudogene TRBV3-2) to TRBJ1-1; D is perhaps TRBD1 (6 bases). V was pared by 0 bases and J by 4 bases, with 9 bases between. In germline, CDR1 is LGHDT, CDR2 YNNKEL (reference sequence). The CDR3 has 14 residues. CDR3 in DNA: TGTGCCAGCAGCCAAGAAGGGGGGGTCACTGAAGCTTTCTTT. This gives the protein CASSQEGGVTEAFF.

The V and J genes are TRBV19 and TRBJ1-4; D is unclear. CDR3 length: 15 residues. V lost 5 bases to trimming and J lost 0 bases, with 10 bases between them. Germline CDR1 reads LNHDA; CDR2 reads SQIVND (reference sequence). The CDR3 protein is CASSEAHPTNEKLFF. In DNA form, the CDR3 reads TGTGCCAGTAGTGAGGCACACCCAACTAATGAAAAACTGTTTTTT.

This clone was observed at least ten times. The chain joins TRBV3-1 (or the pseudogene TRBV3-2) to TRBJ2-2; no clear D gene. Germline CDR1 and CDR2: LGHDT and YNNKEL (reference sequence). The CDR3 extends over 14 amino acids. Trimming shortened V by 1 base and J by 5 bases, and 8 bases separated the two germline ends. CDR3 nucleotide sequence: TGTGCCAGCAGCCAAGGAGCAGGAACCGGGGAGCTGTTTTTT. This encodes CASSQGAGTGELFF.